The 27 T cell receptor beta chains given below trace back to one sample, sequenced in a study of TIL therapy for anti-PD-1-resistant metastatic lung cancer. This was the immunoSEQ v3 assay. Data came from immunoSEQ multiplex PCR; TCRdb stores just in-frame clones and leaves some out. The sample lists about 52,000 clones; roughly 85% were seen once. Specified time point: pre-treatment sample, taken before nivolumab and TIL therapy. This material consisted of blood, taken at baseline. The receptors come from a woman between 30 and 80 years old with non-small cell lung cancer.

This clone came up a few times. The CDR3 spells CASSPVDGTRGYTF. Here the CDR3 DNA reads TGTGCCAGCTCACCTGTGGACGGCACAAGGGGTTACACCTTC. The chain employs TRBV18 and TRBJ1-2, with D tentatively TRBD1 (5 bases). Germline CDR1 reads KGHSH; CDR2 reads LQKENI. Deletions cut 3 bases from V and 11 bases from J, with 19 bases between. The CDR3 has 14 residues. Drawing the rest from reference TRBV18 and TRBJ1-2, the complete variable domain is NAGVMQNPRHLVRRRGQEARLRCSPMKGHSHVYWYRQLPEEGLKFMVYLQKENIIDESGMPKERFSAEFPKEGPSILRIQQVVRGDSAAYFCASSPVDGTRGYTFGSGTRLTVV.

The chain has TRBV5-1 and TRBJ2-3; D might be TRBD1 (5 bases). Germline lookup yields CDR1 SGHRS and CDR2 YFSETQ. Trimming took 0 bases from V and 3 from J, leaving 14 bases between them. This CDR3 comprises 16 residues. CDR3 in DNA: TGCGCCAGCAGCTTGGCCGGGCAGGGTCGTACAGATACGCAGTATTTT. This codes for CASSLAGQGRTDTQYF.

CDR3 protein: CASSSPGRRNTEAFF. CDR3 coding DNA: TGTGCCAGCAGCTCACCGGGACGTAGGAACACTGAAGCTTTCTTT. The chain combines TRBV11-2 with TRBJ1-1, with D perhaps matching TRBD1 (5 bases). The length of the CDR3 is 15 residues. With 4 bases removed from V and 1 base from J, the gap between germline ends came to 13 bases. Germline V gene data show CDR1 as SGHAT and CDR2 as FQNNGV.

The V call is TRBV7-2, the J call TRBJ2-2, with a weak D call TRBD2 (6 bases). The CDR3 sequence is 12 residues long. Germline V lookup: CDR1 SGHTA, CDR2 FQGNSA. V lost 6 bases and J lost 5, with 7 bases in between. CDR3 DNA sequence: TGTGCCAGCAGGACTAGGACCGGGGAGCTGTTTTTT. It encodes CASRTRTGELFF.

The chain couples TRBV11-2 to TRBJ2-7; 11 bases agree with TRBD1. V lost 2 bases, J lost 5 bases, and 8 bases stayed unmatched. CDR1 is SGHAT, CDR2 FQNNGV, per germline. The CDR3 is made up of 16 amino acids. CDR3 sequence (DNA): TGTGCCAGCAGCTTATACCCGGGACAGGGGGGGGACGAGCAGTACTTC. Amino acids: CASSLYPGQGGDEQYF.

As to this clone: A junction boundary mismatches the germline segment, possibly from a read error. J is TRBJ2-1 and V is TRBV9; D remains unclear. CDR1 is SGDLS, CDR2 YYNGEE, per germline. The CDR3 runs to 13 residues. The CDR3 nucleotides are TGTGCCAGCAGCGTAGACTCCCACAATGAGCAGTTCTTC. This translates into CASSVDSHNEQFF.

In DNA, the CDR3 is TGTGCCAGCAGCTTAGACAGGGTGCAGTACTTC. It translates to CASSLDRVQYF. The V gene is TRBV7-9, the J gene TRBJ2-7; D is possibly TRBD1 (6 bases). Germline V gene data show CDR1 as SEHNR and CDR2 as FQNEAQ (reference sequence). CDR3 length: 11 residues. V was clipped by 1 base and J by 9 bases, with 7 bases between them.

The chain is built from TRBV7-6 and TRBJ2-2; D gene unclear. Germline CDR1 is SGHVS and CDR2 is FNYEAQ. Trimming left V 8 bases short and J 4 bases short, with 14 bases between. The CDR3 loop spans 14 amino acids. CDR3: CASREVSFTGELFF. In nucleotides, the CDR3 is TGTGCCAGCCGAGAAGTGTCCTTCACCGGGGAGCTGTTTTTT. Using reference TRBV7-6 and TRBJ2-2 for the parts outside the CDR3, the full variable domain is GAGVSQSPRYKVTKRGQDVALRCDPISGHVSLYWYRQALGQGPEFLTYFNYEAQQDKSGLPNDRFSAERPEGSISTLTIQRTEQRDSAMYRCASREVSFTGELFFGEGSRLTVL.

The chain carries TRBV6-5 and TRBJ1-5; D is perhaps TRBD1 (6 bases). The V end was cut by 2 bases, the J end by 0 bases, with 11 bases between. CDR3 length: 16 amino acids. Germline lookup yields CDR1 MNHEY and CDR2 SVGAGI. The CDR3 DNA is TGTGCCAGCAGTTACGGGGGGCCTTATAGCAATCAGCCCCAGCATTTT. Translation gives CASSYGGPYSNQPQHF.

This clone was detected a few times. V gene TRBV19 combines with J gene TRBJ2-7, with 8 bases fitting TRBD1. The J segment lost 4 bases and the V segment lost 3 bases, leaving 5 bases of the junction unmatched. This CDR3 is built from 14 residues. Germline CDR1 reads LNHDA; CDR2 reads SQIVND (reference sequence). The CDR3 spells CASSIRTGKYEQYF. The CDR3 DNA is TGTGCCAGTAGTATCCGGACAGGGAAATACGAGCAGTACTTC.

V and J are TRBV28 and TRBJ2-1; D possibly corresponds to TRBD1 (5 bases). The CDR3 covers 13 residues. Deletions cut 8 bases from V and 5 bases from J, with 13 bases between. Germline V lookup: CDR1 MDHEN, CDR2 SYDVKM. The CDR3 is CASLNRLDNEQFF. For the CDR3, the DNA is TGTGCCAGCTTGAACAGGTTAGACAATGAGCAGTTCTTC.

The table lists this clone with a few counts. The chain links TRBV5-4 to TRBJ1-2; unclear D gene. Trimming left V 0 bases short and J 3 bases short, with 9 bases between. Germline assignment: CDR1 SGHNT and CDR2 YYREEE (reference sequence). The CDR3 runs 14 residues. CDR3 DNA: TGTGCCAGCAGCTTGGAGTCAGCCTACTATGGCTACACCTTC. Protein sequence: CASSLESAYYGYTF. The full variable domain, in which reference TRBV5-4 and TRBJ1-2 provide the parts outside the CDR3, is ETGVTQSPTHLIKTRGQQVTLRCSSQSGHNTVSWYQQALGQGPQFIFQYYREEENGRGNFPPRFSGLQFPNYSSELNVNALELDDSALYLCASSLESAYYGYTFGSGTRLTVV.

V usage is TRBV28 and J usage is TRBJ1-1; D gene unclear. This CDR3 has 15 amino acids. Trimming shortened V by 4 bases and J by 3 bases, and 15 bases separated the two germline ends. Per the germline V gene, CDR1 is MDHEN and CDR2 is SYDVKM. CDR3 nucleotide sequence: TGTGCCAGCAGTTCAAATTGGGTCGCCGACACTGAAGCTTTCTTT. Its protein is CASSSNWVADTEAFF.

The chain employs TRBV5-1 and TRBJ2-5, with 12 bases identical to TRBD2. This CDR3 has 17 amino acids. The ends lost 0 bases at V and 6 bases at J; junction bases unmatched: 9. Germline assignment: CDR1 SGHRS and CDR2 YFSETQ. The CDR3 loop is CASSLDSLAGGWKTQYF. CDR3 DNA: TGCGCCAGCAGCTTGGATAGCCTAGCGGGGGGGTGGAAGACCCAGTACTTC. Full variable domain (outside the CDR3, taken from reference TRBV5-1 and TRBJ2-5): KAGVTQTPRYLIKTRGQQVTLSCSPISGHRSVSWYQQTPGQGLQFLFEYFSETQRNKGNFPGRFSGRQFSNSRSEMNVSTLELGDSALYLCASSLDSLAGGWKTQYFGPGTRLLVL.

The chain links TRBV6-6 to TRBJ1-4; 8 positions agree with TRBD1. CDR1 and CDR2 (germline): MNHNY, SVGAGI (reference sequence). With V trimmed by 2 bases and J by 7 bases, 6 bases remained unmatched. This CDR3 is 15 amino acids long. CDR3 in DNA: TGTGCCAGCAGTTACAATCAGGGGGCTGGTGAAAAACTGTTTTTT. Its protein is CASSYNQGAGEKLFF.

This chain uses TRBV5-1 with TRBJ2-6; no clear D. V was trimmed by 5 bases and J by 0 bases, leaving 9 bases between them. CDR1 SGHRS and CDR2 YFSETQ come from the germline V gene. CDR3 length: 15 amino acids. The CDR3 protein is CASSLKVSGANVLTF. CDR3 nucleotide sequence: TGCGCCAGCAGTCTGAAGGTCTCTGGGGCCAACGTCCTGACTTTC. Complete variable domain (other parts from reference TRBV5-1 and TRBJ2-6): KAGVTQTPRYLIKTRGQQVTLSCSPISGHRSVSWYQQTPGQGLQFLFEYFSETQRNKGNFPGRFSGRQFSNSRSEMNVSTLELGDSALYLCASSLKVSGANVLTFGAGSRLTVL.

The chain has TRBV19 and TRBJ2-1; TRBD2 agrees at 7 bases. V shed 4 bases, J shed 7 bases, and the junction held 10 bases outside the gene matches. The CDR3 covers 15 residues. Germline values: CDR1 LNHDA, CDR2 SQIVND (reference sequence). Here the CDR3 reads CASSTRLGGLNEQFF. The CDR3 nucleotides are TGTGCCAGTAGTACCCGGTTGGGGGGGTTAAATGAGCAGTTCTTC.

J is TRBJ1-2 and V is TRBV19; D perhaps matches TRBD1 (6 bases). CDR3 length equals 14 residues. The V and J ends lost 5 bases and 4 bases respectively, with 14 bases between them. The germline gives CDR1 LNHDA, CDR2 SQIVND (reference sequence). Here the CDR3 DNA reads TGTGCCAGTAGTCGTTCAGGGGAGAGCTATGGCTACACCTTC. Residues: CASSRSGESYGYTF.

The CDR3 DNA follows: TGTGCCAGCAGTCCGTGGGACAGGGGGACTGGAAACACCATATATTTT. It codes for CASSPWDRGTGNTIYF. The genes are TRBV6-6 and TRBJ1-3; 11 bases are shared with TRBD1. V shed 5 bases, J shed 2 bases, and the junction held 5 bases outside the gene matches. Germline V gives CDR1 MNHNY, CDR2 SVGAGI (reference sequence). The CDR3 runs 16 residues.

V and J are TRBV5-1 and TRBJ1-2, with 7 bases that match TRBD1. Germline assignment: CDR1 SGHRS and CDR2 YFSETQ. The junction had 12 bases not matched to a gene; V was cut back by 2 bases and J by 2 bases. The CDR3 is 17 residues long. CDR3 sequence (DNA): TGCGCCAGCAGCTTCATACCAGACAGGGTCGAAAACTATGGCTACACCTTC. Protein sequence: CASSFIPDRVENYGYTF.

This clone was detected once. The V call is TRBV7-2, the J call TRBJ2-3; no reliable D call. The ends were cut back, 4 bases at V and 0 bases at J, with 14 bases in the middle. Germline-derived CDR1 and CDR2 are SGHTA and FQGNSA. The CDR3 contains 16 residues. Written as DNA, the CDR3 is TGTGCCAGCAGCTCCAGGTCAGACCGTAGCACAGATACGCAGTATTTT. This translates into CASSSRSDRSTDTQYF.

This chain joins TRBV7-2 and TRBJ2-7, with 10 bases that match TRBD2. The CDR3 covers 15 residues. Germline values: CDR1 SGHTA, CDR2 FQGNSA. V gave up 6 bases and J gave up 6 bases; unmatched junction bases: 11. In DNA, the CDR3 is TGTGCCAGCAGTCAAACTAGCGGGACGTTGGGCGAGCAGTACTTC. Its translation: CASSQTSGTLGEQYF.

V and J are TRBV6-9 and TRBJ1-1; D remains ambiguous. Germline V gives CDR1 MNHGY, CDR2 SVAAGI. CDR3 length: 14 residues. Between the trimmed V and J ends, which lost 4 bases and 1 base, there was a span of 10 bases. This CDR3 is CASSFLKGNTEAFF. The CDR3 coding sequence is TGTGCCAGCAGTTTTTTAAAGGGGAACACTGAAGCTTTCTTT.

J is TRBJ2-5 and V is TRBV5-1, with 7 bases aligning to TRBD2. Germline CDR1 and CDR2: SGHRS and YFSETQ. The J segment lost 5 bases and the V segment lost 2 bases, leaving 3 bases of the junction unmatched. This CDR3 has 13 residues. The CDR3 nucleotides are TGCGCCAGCAGCTTTGCAGCGGGGGAGACCCAGTACTTC. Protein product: CASSFAAGETQYF.

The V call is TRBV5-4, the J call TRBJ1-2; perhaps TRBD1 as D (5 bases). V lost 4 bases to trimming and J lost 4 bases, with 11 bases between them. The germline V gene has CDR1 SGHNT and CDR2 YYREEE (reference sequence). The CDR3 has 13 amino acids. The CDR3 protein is CASSPGPAYGYTF. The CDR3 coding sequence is TGTGCCAGCAGCCCGGGACCGGCCTATGGCTACACCTTC.

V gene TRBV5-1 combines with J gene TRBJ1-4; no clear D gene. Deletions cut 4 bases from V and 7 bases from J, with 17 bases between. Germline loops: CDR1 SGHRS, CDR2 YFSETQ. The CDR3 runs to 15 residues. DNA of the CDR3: TGCGCCAGCAGCCCGAGTGGGGAACGGAGTGAAAAACTGTTTTTT. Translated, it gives CASSPSGERSEKLFF. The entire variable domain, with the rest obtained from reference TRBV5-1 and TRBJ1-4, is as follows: KAGVTQTPRYLIKTRGQQVTLSCSPISGHRSVSWYQQTPGQGLQFLFEYFSETQRNKGNFPGRFSGRQFSNSRSEMNVSTLELGDSALYLCASSPSGERSEKLFFGSGTQLSVL.

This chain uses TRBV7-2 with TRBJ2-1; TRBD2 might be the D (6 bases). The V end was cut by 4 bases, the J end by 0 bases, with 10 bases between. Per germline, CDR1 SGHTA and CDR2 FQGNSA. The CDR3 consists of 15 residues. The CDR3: CASSSRLDSYNEQFF. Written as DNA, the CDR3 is TGTGCCAGCAGCTCTCGACTAGACTCCTACAATGAGCAGTTCTTC.